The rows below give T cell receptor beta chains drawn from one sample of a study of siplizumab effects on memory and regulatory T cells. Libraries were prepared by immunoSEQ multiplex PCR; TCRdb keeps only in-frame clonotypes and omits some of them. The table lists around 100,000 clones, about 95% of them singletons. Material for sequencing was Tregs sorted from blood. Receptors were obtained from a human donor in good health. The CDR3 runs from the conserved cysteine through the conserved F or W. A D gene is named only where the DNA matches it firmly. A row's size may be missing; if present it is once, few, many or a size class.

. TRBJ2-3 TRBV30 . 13 CAFNRAISDTQYF TGTGCCTTTAACCGGGCAATTTCGGATACGCAGTATTTT
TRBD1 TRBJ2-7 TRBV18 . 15 CASSPAGTGGYEQYF TGTGCCAGCTCACCCGCCGGGACAGGGGGCTACGAGCAGTACTTC
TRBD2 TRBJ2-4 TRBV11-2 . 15 CASSLGAGGANIQYF TGTGCCAGCAGCTTAGGGGCGGGAGGGGCAAACATTCAGTACTTC
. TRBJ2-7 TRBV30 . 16 CAWSDTGKEGRYEQYF TGTGCCTGGAGCGACACGGGGAAGGAGGGGCGCTACGAGCAGTACTTC
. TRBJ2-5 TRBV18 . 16 CASFTGSGVLKETQYF TGTGCCAGCTTCACCGGTTCTGGGGTTTTGAAGGAGACCCAGTACTTC
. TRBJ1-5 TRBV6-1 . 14 CASSVGGARSPQHF TGTGCCAGCAGTGTCGGGGGCGCGAGGTCCCCCCAGCATTTT
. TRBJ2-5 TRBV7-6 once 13 CASSRGRRETQYF TGTGCCAGCAGCCGAGGACGGAGAGAGACCCAGTACTTC
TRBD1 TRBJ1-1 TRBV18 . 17 CASSPLGQGVLNTEAFF TGTGCCAGCTCACCACTGGGACAGGGGGTCCTGAACACTGAAGCTTTCTTT
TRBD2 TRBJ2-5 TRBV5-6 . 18 CASSLFRTSIKFQETQYF TGTGCCAGCAGCTTGTTTCGGACTAGCATCAAATTCCAAGAGACCCAGTACTTC
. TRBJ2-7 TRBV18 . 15 CASSPLFRVRDEQYF TGTGCCAGCTCACCACTATTTCGTGTCCGTGACGAGCAGTACTTC
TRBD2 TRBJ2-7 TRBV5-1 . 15 CASSFVLAGDYEQYF TGCGCCAGCAGCTTTGTTCTAGCGGGGGACTACGAGCAGTACTTC
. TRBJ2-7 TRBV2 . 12 CASSEGPFEQYF TGTGCCAGCAGTGAAGGACCCTTCGAGCAGTACTTC
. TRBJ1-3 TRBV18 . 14 CASSPIEGGNTIYF TGTGCCAGCTCACCAATCGAAGGAGGAAACACCATATATTTT
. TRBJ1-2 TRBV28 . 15 CAGWGGRPRPYDYTF TGTGCCGGCTGGGGGGGGCGCCCGCGTCCCTATGACTACACCTTC
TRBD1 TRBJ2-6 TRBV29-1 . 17 CSVVGRDRDSGANVLTF TGCAGCGTAGTTGGGCGTGACAGGGACTCTGGGGCCAACGTCCTGACTTTC
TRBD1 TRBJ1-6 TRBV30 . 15 CAWSVRRTGRSFLHF TGTGCCTGGAGTGTACGCCGGACAGGCCGTTCTTTCCTCCACTTT
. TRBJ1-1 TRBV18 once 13 CASSPVQNTEAFF TGTGCCAGCTCACCGGTCCAGAACACTGAAGCTTTCTTT